This T cell receptor (beta chain) was obtained from a study of shared clonotypes between healthy human individuals. Study-wide context: CD4 naive and CD4 memory each took three plates per donor, while CD8 naive took two and CD8 memory one. Study-wide results and limits: The study generally estimated greater richness for naive than memory subsets.

A note on this clone: Its antigen is unknown.

CDR1 is ENHRY, CDR2 SYGVKD, per germline. V was pared by 8 bases and J by 4 bases, with 11 bases between. CDR3 length: 12 amino acids. TCRdb's copy holds only in-frame clones and misses some; the assay was immunoSEQ multiplex PCR. This sample has about 2.3 million clones, with more than 85% found just once. The clonotype originates from a young man in good health. Some clones in this sample may be carry-over from other donors' samples. This chain joins TRBV10-3 and TRBJ1-1; weak D call: TRBD1 (5 bases). Sequenced input: naive CD4+ T cells from PBMCs. Subset indicated: CD45RA+ positively selected. The CDR3 DNA reads TGTGCCATCTCCGCCGGGGGCACTGAAGCTTTCTTT. Protein product: CAISAGGTEAFF.